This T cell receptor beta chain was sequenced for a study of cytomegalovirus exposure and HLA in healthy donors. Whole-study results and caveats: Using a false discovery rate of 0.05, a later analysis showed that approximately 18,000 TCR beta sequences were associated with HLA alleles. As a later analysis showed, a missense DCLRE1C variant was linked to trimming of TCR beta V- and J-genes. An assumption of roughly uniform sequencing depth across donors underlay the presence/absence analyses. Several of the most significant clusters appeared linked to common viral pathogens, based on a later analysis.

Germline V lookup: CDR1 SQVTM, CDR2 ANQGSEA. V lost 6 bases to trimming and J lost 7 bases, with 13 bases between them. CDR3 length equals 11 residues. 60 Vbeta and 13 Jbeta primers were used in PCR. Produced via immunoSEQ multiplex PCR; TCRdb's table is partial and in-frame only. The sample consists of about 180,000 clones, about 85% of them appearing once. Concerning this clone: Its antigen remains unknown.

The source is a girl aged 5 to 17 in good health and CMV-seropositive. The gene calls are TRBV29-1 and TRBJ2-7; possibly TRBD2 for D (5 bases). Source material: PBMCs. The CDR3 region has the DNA TGCAGCGTACCGGACTCCTCGGAGCAGTACTTC. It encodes CSVPDSSEQYF.